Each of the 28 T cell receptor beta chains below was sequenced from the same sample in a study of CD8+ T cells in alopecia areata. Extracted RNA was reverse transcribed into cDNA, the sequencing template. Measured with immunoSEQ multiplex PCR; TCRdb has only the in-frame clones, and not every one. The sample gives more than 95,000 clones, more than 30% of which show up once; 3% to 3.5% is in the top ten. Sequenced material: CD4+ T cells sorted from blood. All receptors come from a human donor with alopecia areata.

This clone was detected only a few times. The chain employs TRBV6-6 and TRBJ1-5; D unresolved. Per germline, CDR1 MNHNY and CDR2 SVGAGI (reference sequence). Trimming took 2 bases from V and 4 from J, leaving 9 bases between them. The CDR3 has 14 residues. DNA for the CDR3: TGTGCCAGCAGTTACGGTCGAAATAATCAGCCCCAGCATTTT. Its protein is CASSYGRNNQPQHF.

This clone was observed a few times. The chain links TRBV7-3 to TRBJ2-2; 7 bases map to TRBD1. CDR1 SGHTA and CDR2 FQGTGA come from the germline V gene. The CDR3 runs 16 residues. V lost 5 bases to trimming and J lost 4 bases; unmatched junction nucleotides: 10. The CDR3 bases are TGTGCCAGCAGCCGCACGACAGGGAATCCCACCGGGGAGCTGTTTTTT. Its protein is CASSRTTGNPTGELFF. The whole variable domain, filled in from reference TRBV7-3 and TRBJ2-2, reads GAGVSQTPSNKVTEKGKYVELRCDPISGHTALYWYRQSLGQGPEFLIYFQGTGAADDSGLPNDRFFAVRPEGSVSTLKIQRTERGDSAVYLCASSRTTGNPTGELFFGEGSRLTVL.

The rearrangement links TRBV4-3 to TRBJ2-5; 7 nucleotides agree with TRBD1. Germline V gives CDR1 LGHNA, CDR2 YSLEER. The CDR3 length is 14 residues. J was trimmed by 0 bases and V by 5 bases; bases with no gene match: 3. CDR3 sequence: CASSLTGNQETQYF. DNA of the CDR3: TGCGCCAGCAGCTTGACAGGGAACCAAGAGACCCAGTACTTC.

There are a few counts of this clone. CDR3 sequence reads: CASSFPASGYEQFF. The CDR3 coding sequence is TGCGCCAGCAGCTTTCCAGCGTCGGGCTATGAGCAGTTCTTC. The J gene is TRBJ2-1, the V gene TRBV5-1; D gene ambiguous. V gave up 2 bases and J gave up 8 bases, with 14 bases separating them. This CDR3 is built from 14 residues. Germline CDR1 reads SGHRS; CDR2 reads YFSETQ.

The CDR3 bases are TGCAGCGTTGAAGATCCGGCAGGGGGAAACTATGGCTACACCTTC. Translated: CSVEDPAGGNYGYTF. The chain employs TRBV29-1 and TRBJ1-2; 7 bases agree with TRBD1. Germline CDR1 is SQVTM and CDR2 is ANQGSEA. The junction had 6 bases not matched to a gene; V was cut back by 0 bases and J by 2 bases. The CDR3 is 15 amino acids.

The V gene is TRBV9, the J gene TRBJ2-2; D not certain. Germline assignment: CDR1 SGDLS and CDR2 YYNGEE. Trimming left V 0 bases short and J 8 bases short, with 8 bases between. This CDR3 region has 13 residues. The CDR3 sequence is CASSVGNRGELFF. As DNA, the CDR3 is TGTGCCAGCAGCGTAGGAAATCGTGGGGAGCTGTTTTTT.

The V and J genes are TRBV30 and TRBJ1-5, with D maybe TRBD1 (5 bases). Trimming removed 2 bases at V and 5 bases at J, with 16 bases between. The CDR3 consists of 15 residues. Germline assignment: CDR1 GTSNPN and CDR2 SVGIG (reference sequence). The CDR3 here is CAWSSFGAADQPQHF. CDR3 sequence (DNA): TGTGCCTGGAGTTCATTCGGGGCAGCTGATCAGCCCCAGCATTTT.

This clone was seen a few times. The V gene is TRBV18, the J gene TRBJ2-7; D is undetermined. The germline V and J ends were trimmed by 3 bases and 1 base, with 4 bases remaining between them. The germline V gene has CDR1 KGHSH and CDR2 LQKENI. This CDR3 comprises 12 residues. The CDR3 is CASSPRSYEQYF. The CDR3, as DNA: TGTGCCAGCTCACCTCGTTCCTACGAGCAGTACTTC.

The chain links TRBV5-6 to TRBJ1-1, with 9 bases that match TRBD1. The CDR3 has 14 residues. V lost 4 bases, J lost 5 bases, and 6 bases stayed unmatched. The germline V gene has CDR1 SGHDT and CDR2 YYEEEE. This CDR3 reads CASSIRDRATEAFF. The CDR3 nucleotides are TGTGCCAGCAGCATCCGGGACAGGGCGACTGAAGCTTTCTTT.

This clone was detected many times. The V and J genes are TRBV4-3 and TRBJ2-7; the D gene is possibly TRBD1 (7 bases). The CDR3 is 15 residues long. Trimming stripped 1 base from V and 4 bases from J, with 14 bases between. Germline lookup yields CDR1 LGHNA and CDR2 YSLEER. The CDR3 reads CASSQVGGGGYEQYF. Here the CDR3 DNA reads TGCGCCAGCAGCCAAGTTGGAGGGGGCGGGTACGAGCAGTACTTC.

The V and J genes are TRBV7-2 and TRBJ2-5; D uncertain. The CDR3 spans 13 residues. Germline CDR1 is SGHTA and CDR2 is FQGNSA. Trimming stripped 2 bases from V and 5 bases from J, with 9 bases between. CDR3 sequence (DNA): TGTGCCAGCAGCTTACGAAGAAGGGAGACCCAGTACTTC. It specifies CASSLRRRETQYF.

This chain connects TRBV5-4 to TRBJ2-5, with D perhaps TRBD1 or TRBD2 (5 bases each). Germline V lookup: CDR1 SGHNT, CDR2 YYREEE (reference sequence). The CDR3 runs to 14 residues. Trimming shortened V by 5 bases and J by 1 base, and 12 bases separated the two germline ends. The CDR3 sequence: CASSVQAGQETQYF. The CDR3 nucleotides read TGTGCCAGCAGTGTACAGGCGGGCCAAGAGACCCAGTACTTC.

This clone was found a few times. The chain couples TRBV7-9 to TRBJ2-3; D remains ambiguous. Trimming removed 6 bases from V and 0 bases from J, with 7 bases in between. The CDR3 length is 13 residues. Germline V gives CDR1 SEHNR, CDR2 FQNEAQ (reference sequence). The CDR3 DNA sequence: TGTGCCAGCAGGATGACTAGCACAGATACGCAGTATTTT. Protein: CASRMTSTDTQYF. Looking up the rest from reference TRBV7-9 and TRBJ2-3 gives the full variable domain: DTGVSQNPRHKITKRGQNVTFRCDPISEHNRLYWYRQTLGQGPEFLTYFQNEAQLEKSRLLSDRFSAERPKGSFSTLEIQRTEQGDSAMYLCASRMTSTDTQYFGPGTRLTVL.

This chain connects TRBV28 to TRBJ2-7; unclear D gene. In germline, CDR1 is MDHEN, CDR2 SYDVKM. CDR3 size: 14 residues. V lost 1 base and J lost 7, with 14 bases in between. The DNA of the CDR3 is TGTGCCAGCAGTTTATACGCGACCTCGTGGGAGCAGTACTTC. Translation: CASSLYATSWEQYF.

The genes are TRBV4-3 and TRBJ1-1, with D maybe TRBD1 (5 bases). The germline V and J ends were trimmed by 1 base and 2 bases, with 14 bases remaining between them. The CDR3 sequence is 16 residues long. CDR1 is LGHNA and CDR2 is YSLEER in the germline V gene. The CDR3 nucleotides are TGCGCCAGCAGCCAAGTTTGGGGCAGGAGCAACACTGAAGCTTTCTTT. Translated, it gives CASSQVWGRSNTEAFF.

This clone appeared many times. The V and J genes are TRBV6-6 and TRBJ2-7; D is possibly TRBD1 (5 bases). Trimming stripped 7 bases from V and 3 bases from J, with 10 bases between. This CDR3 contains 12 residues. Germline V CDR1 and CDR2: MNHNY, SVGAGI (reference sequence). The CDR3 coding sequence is TGTGCCAGCATGCAGGGATTCTACGAGCAGTACTTC. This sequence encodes CASMQGFYEQYF.

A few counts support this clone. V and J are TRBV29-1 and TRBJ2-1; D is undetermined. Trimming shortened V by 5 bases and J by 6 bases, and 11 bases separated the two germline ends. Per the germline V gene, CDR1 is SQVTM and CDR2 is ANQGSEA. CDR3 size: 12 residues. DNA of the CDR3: TGCAGCGTTCTTGAGGCGGCCAATGAGCAGTTCTTC. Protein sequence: CSVLEAANEQFF.

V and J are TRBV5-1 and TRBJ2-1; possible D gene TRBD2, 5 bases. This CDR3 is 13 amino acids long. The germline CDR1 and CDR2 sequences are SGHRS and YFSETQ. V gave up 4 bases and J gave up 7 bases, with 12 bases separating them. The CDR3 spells CASSPNSGNEQFF. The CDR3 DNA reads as TGCGCCAGCAGCCCTAACAGCGGAAATGAGCAGTTCTTC.

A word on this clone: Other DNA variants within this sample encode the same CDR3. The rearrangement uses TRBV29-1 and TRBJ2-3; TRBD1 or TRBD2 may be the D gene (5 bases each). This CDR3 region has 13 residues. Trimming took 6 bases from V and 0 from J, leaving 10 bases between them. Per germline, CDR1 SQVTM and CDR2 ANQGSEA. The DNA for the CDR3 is TGCAGCGTGAGGGGCGGTAGCACAGATACGCAGTATTTT. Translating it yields CSVRGGSTDTQYF.

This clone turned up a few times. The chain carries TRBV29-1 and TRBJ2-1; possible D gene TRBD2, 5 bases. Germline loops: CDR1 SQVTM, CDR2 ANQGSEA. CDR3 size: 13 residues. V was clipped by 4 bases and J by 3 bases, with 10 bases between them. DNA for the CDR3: TGCAGCGTTGGGTTTCGGGGCTACAATGAGCAGTTCTTC. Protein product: CSVGFRGYNEQFF.

The DNA of the CDR3 is TGTGCCTGGAGTGGACTGGGGGCGGCAACCCAGTACTTC. Residues: CAWSGLGAATQYF. The chain employs TRBV30 and TRBJ2-5; possible D gene TRBD1, 6 bases. The germline V and J ends were trimmed by 1 base and 8 bases, with 14 bases remaining between them. Germline CDR1 GTSNPN, CDR2 SVGIG (reference sequence). The CDR3 runs to 13 residues.

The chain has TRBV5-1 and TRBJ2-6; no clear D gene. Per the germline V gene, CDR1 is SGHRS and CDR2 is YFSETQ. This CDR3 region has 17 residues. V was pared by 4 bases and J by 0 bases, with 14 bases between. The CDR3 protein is CASSAGSLDSGANVLTF. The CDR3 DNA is TGCGCCAGCAGCGCCGGGTCCCTTGACTCTGGGGCCAACGTCCTGACTTTC.

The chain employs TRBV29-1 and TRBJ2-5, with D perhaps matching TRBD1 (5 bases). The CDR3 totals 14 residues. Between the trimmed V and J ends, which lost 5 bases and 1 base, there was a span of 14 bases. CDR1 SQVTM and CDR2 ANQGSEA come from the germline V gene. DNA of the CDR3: TGCAGCGTTTTTCCAGGGAACCCCCAAGAGACCCAGTACTTC. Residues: CSVFPGNPQETQYF.

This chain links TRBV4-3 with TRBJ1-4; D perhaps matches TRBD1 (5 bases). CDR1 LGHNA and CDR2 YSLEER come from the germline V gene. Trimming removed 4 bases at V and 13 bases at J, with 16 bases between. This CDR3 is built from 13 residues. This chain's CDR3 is CASSPDTDVRLFF. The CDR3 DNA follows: TGCGCCAGCAGCCCGGACACGGACGTGAGACTGTTTTTT.

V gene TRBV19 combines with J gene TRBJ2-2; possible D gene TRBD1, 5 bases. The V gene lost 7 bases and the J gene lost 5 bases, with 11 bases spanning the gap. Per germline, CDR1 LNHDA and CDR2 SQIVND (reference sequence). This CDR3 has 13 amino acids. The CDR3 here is CASTSAGTGELFF. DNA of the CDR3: TGTGCCAGTACATCAGCAGGGACCGGGGAGCTGTTTTTT.

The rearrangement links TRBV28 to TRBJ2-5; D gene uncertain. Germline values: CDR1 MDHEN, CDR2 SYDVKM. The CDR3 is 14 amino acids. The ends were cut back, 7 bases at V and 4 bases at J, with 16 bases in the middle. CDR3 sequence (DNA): TGTGCCAGCACACTCACCGTAGGACGAGAGACCCAGTACTTC. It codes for CASTLTVGRETQYF. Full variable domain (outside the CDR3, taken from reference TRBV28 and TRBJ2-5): DVKVTQSSRYLVKRTGEKVFLECVQDMDHENMFWYRQDPGLGLRLIYFSYDVKMKEKGDIPEGYSVSREKKERFSLILESASTNQTSMYLCASTLTVGRETQYFGPGTRLLVL.

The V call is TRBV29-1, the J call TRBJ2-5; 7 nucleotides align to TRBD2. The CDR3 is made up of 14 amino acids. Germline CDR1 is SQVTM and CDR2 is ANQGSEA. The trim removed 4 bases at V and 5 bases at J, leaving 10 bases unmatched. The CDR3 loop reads CSVAFSGRKETQYF. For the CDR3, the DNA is TGCAGCGTTGCGTTTTCCGGGAGGAAGGAGACCCAGTACTTC.

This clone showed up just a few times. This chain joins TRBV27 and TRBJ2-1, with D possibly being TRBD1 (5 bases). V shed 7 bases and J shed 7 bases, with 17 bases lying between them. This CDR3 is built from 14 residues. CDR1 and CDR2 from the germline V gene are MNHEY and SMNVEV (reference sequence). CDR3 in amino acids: CASKSGQLGNEQFF. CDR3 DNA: TGTGCCAGCAAATCTGGACAACTGGGGAATGAGCAGTTCTTC.